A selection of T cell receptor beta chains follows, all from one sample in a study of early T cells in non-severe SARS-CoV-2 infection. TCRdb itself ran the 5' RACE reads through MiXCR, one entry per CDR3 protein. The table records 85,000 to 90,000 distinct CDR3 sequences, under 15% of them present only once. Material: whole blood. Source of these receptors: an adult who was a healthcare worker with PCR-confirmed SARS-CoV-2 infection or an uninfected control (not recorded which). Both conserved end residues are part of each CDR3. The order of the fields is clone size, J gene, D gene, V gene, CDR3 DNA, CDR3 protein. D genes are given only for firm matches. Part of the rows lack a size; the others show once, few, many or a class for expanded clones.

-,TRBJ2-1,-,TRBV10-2,TGCGCCAGCGGTCTCTTAGGGGCCCACAATGAGCAGTTCTTC,CASGLLGAHNEQFF
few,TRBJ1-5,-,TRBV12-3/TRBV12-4,TGTGCCAGCAGTTTAGATAGGGGACCGGGCAATCAGCCCCAGCATTTT,CASSLDRGPGNQPQHF
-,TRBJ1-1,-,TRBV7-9,TGTGCCAGCAGCTTAGATCGGGCAGCTTTCTTT,CASSLDRAAFF
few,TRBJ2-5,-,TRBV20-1,TGCAGTGCTAGCCCAGGTCAAGAGACCCAGTACTTC,CSASPGQETQYF
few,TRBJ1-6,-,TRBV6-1,TGTGCCAGCACGGTATCCGGTTATAATTCACCCCTCCACTTT,CASTVSGYNSPLHF
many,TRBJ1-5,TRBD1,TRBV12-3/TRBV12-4,TGTGCCAGCAGGTACAGGGGCAGTCAGCCCCAGCATTTT,CASRYRGSQPQHF
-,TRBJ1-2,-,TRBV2,TGTGCCCGCTCCGGGACCGGCTATGGCTACACCTTC,CARSGTGYGYTF
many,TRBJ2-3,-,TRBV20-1,TGCAGTGCTAGGGGGGCGTTCGCGCTTGCGCAGTATTTT,CSARGAFALAQYF
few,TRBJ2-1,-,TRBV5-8,TGTGCCAGCAGCTTAGGGGGGCGGCGTGAGCAGTTCTTC,CASSLGGRREQFF
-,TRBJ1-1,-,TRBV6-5,TGTGCCAGCAGTTACTCTCACCTCGCAGCGATGAACACTGAAGCTTTCTTT,CASSYSHLAAMNTEAFF
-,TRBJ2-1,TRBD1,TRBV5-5,TGTGCCAGCAGCTTTGGACAGGGGGCATTTAGCAATGAGCAGTTCTTC,CASSFGQGAFSNEQFF
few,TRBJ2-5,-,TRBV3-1,TGTGCCAGCAGCCAAAAGGGCGCGGAGACCCAGTACTTC,CASSQKGAETQYF
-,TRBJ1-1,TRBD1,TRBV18,TGTGCCAGCTCACCCCTTGGCAGGGGGCAAGTGGAGACTGAAGCTTTCTTT,CASSPLGRGQVETEAFF
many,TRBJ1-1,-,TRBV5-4,TGTGCCAGCAGCCTGGGTGGACCCAAGAACACTGAAGCTTTCTTT,CASSLGGPKNTEAFF
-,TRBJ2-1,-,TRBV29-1,TGCAGCGTTGGGGGGACACCTCCGTACAATGAGCAGTTCTTC,CSVGGTPPYNEQFF
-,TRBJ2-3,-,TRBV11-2,TGTGCCAGCAGCTTAGCGTTCAGTCCAGATACGCAGTATTTT,CASSLAFSPDTQYF
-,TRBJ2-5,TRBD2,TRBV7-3,TGTGCCAGCAGCTATAGCGGGGGGGCCGGAGAGACCCAGTACTTC,CASSYSGGAGETQYF